This is a list of T cell receptor beta chains from one sample in a study of T-cell memory formation after mild COVID-19. TCRdb reprocessed the 5' RACE reads via MiXCR and lists one record per CDR3 protein. The sample lists more than 450,000 distinct CDR3 sequences, approximately 19% occurring once. The sequencing input was PBMCs or a T cell subset sorted from them (not recorded which). These receptor sequences come from an adult woman who had mild COVID-19 (a few samples of this study predate the infection). Cell type and time point are not known. Both conserved end residues are part of each CDR3. The order of the fields is J gene, V gene, clone size, D gene, CDR3 DNA, CDR3 protein. The D gene is left open where the match is weak. The size field is filled for only some rows; it gives once, few, many or a size class.

TRBJ1-2 TRBV5-8 few TRBD1 TGTGCCAGCAGCGGTGGGACAGGGGGATGGGGCTACACCTTC CASSGGTGGWGYTF
TRBJ1-2 TRBV5-1 NA TRBD1 TGCGCCAGCAGCCCTCAAGGGGGCTGGAGTTATGGCTACACCTTC CASSPQGGWSYGYTF
TRBJ2-2 TRBV11-2 few TRBD1 TGTGCCAGCAGCCCCAGGACAGGGTTATGGAACACCGGGGAGCTGTTTTTT CASSPRTGLWNTGELFF
TRBJ2-5 TRBV7-9 NA TRBD1 TGTGCCAGCAGCCCCGACAGGGCTGGGAGAGAGACCCAGTACTTC CASSPDRAGRETQYF
TRBJ2-2 TRBV6-2/TRBV6-3 few TRBD2 TGTGCCAGCAGTTCGGGAGGAGCTAAGACCGGGGAGCTGTTTTTT CASSSGGAKTGELFF
TRBJ2-7 TRBV5-6 few NA TGTGCCAGCAGTTTGAGGGGACGGGGAGCTTACGAGCAGTACTTC CASSLRGRGAYEQYF
TRBJ2-7 TRBV5-1 few TRBD1 TGCGCCAGCAGCTTCGACAGGGGTAACGAGCAGTACTTC CASSFDRGNEQYF
TRBJ2-7 TRBV20-1 NA TRBD2 TGCAGTGCTAGAGACGCCCTAGCGGGGGCCTTTTTGGTGGAGCAGTACTTC CSARDALAGAFLVEQYF
TRBJ2-5 TRBV5-1 few NA TGCGCCAGCAGCTTGGTCAGCGAAGAGACCCAGTACTTC CASSLVSEETQYF
TRBJ2-1 TRBV24-1 many NA TGTGCCACCAGTGATAGGGAGGGGGGCTCCTACAATGAGCAGTTCTTC CATSDREGGSYNEQFF
TRBJ2-3 TRBV29-1 NA NA TGCAGCGCAGAATCACCTCCGACAGATACGCAGTATTTT CSAESPPTDTQYF
TRBJ2-7 TRBV7-3 NA NA TGTGCCAGCAGCTTAAGGGCCAGGGGTTGGGGCTTC CASSLRARGWGF
TRBJ1-1 TRBV9 few NA TGTGCCAGCAGCCCAACCCGGCTTCGGAACACTGAAGCTTTCTTT CASSPTRLRNTEAFF
TRBJ1-1 TRBV29-1 few NA TGCAGCGTCGCTATCCTGACAGTCCGGGGCACTGAAGCTTTCTTT CSVAILTVRGTEAFF
TRBJ2-2 TRBV29-1 many NA TGCAGCGTTGAAGATCTACAGTCCAACACCGGGGAGCTGTTTTTT CSVEDLQSNTGELFF
TRBJ2-3 TRBV7-2 few NA TGTGCCAGCAGCTTAGGGCAGGGCCAGGCAGATACGCAGTATTTT CASSLGQGQADTQYF
TRBJ2-1 TRBV5-1 many TRBD1 TGCGCCAGCAGCCGAGGAGACCGGGACAGCCTCAATGAGCAGTTCTTC CASSRGDRDSLNEQFF
TRBJ1-5 TRBV6-1 NA TRBD1 TGTGCCAGCAGTGAAATCCTGGACAGGCCTCCACATTTT CASSEILDRPPHF
TRBJ2-6 TRBV10-2 few NA TGCGCCAGCAGGGATGATGGGTCTGGGGCCAACGTCCTGACTTTC CASRDDGSGANVLTF
TRBJ2-4 TRBV6-1 NA TRBD2 TGTGCCAGCAACGGCGGGGGGATGGACATTCAGTACTTC CASNGGGMDIQYF
TRBJ2-5 TRBV7-9 many TRBD2 TGTGCCAGCAGCCCAGGAAGGCTAGCGGGAGGTAAAAAGACCCAGTACTTC CASSPGRLAGGKKTQYF
TRBJ1-1 TRBV7-9 few NA TGTGCCAGCAGCATGAGACAGATGAACACTGAAGCTTTCTTT CASSMRQMNTEAFF
TRBJ2-5 TRBV7-3 few TRBD2 TGTGCCAGCAGCCCGGGACTAGCGGGGCTGGGGGAGACCCAGTACTTC CASSPGLAGLGETQYF
TRBJ2-1 TRBV14 few NA TGTGCCAGCAGCCAATACAGTAGTGAGCAGTTCTTC CASSQYSSEQFF
TRBJ2-3 TRBV14 NA TRBD1 TGTGCCAGCAGCCAAGCAGGACAGGATGTAGATACGCAGTATTTT CASSQAGQDVDTQYF
TRBJ1-2 TRBV11-2 few TRBD1 TGTGCCAGCAGCTCCAACAGGGGGCGGGTCGGGTATGGCTACACCTTC CASSSNRGRVGYGYTF
TRBJ2-7 TRBV24-1 few NA TGTGCCACCAGTGAAACAGGGACGTACTCCTACGAGCAGTACTTC CATSETGTYSYEQYF
TRBJ2-5 TRBV15 NA TRBD2 TGTGCCACCAGCAGAACAACTAGCGGGGGGCAGGAGACCCAGTACTTC CATSRTTSGGQETQYF
TRBJ2-3 TRBV10-3 few TRBD1 TGTGCCATCAGTGAGCCGGGGGACAGGGGGCCCACAGATACGCAGTATTTT CAISEPGDRGPTDTQYF
TRBJ1-3 TRBV10-3 few NA TGTGCCAACGGGGCTGGCTCTGGAAACACCATATATTTT CANGAGSGNTIYF
TRBJ2-2 TRBV20-1 few NA TGCAGTGCTACCCGGACTCTCCTGGTTCGCACCGGGGAGCTGTTTTTT CSATRTLLVRTGELFF
TRBJ1-2 TRBV12-3/TRBV12-4 NA NA TGTGCCAGCAGTTTCCCAGGGACGGTTGGCTACACCTTC CASSFPGTVGYTF
TRBJ2-5 TRBV7-6 many NA TGTGCCAGCAGCTCGATTATGTTAGAGACCCAGTACTTC CASSSIMLETQYF
TRBJ2-1 TRBV24-1 NA NA TGTGCCACCAGTGATTTGACGGGGGCCCAGAGGAATGAGCAGTTCTTC CATSDLTGAQRNEQFF
TRBJ2-5 TRBV6-6 once NA TGTGCCAGCATGGGGCCCCCCCAAGAGACCCAGTACTTC CASMGPPQETQYF
TRBJ2-7 TRBV4-1 few TRBD1 TGCGCCAGCAGCCGCCCGGACAGGTCCTACGAGCAGTACTTC CASSRPDRSYEQYF
TRBJ2-1 TRBV6-4 NA NA TGTGCCAGCAGCCCAGTCAGGGGCCACTCCTACAATGAGCAGTTCTTC CASSPVRGHSYNEQFF
TRBJ2-3 TRBV10-3 NA NA TGTGCCATCGCACGGATATCAATTTCTAGCACAGATACGCAGTATTTT CAIARISISSTDTQYF
TRBJ1-5 TRBV12-3/TRBV12-4 NA NA TGTGCCAGCAGTTGGACTGACGCCAATCAGCCCCAGCATTTT CASSWTDANQPQHF
TRBJ2-7 TRBV2 few NA TGTGCCAGCAGAGGTACAGATCCCTACGAGCAGTACTTC CASRGTDPYEQYF
TRBJ2-1 TRBV29-1 few NA TGCAGCGTTGAAGAGGCATCACTAGGAAATGAGCAGTTCTTC CSVEEASLGNEQFF
TRBJ2-1 TRBV5-4 few NA TGTGCCATCCCCCGTAAGGGGGGGCGAGAAGGGTACAATGAGCAGTTCTTC CAIPRKGGREGYNEQFF
TRBJ2-3 TRBV5-1 few NA TGCGCCAGCAGCTTGGAGGGGGGCGCGGGCACAGATACGCAGTATTTT CASSLEGGAGTDTQYF
TRBJ1-2 TRBV7-9 few TRBD1 TGTGCCAGCAGCGACGGACAGGGGGCTGATGGCTACACCTTC CASSDGQGADGYTF
TRBJ2-7 TRBV7-9 NA TRBD2 TGTGCCAGCAGCTGGCAGGGAGGGGACGCCTACGAGCAGTACTTC CASSWQGGDAYEQYF
TRBJ2-4 TRBV3-1 NA NA TGTGCCAGCAGCCAAGGGGTGGAACTGGGGAACATTCAGTACTTC CASSQGVELGNIQYF
TRBJ2-7 TRBV5-6 few NA TGTGCCAGCAGCTTGGAGAGGGTGCTCGGATACGAGCAGTACTTC CASSLERVLGYEQYF
TRBJ1-1 TRBV2 NA TRBD1 TGTGCCAGCAGTGAATTGAGTCCGGGACAGGGTGGCGCTGAAGCTTTCTTT CASSELSPGQGGAEAFF
TRBJ1-5 TRBV5-6 NA NA TGTGCCAGCAGCTTTTACAGGGCGAGGAATCAGCCCCAGCATTTT CASSFYRARNQPQHF
TRBJ2-7 TRBV7-2 few NA TGTGCCAGCAGCTTTACCCGGAACCAGGGGGAGCAGTACTTC CASSFTRNQGEQYF
TRBJ2-7 TRBV6-1 few NA TGTGCCAGCAGGAAGGGGGCAGCGGGAACCTACGAGCAGTACTTC CASRKGAAGTYEQYF
TRBJ2-1 TRBV11-2 few TRBD2 TGTGCCAGCAGTCCAGTTAGCGGGAGGGGCACCTACAATGAGCAGTTCTTC CASSPVSGRGTYNEQFF
TRBJ2-7 TRBV6-5 few NA TGTGCCAGCAGTCCTAGCACTGTAACCTACGAGCAGTACTTC CASSPSTVTYEQYF